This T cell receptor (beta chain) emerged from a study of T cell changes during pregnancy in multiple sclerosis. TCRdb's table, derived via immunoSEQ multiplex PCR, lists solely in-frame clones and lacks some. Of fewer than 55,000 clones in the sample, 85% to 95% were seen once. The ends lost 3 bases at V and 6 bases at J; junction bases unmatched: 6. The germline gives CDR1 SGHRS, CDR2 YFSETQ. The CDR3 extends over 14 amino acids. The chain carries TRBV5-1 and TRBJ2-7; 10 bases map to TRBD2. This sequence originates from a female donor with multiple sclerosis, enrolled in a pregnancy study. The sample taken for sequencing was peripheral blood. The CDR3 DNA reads TGCGCCAGCAGCTCAAAACTAGCGGGGACCGAGCAGTACTTC. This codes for CASSSKLAGTEQYF. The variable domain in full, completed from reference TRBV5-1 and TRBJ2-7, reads KAGVTQTPRYLIKTRGQQVTLSCSPISGHRSVSWYQQTPGQGLQFLFEYFSETQRNKGNFPGRFSGRQFSNSRSEMNVSTLELGDSALYLCASSSKLAGTEQYFGPGTRLTVT.